These 27 T cell receptor beta chains came from one sample sequenced in a study of blood T cells in healthy people across ages. A second 7 to 11 cycle PCR used barcoded and J-beta primers. TCRdb reprocessed the 5' RACE reads with MiXCR, giving one entry per CDR3 protein. This sample yields almost 550,000 distinct CDR3 sequences, of which around 24% are seen a single time; under 9% belongs to the top ten. A further study also used this sample, focusing on T cells of mothers and their children.

The sample consisted of blood. The source of these receptors is a boy aged 5 to 17 in good health.

The chain joins TRBV4-3 to TRBJ2-7, with no clear D. V was cut by 0 bases and J by 0 bases, with 9 bases left in between. The CDR3 covers 15 residues. The V gene's germline CDR1 is LGHNA and CDR2 YSLEER. The CDR3 loop is CASSQDFASSYEQYF. The CDR3 bases are TGCGCCAGCAGCCAAGATTTTGCCAGCTCCTACGAGCAGTACTTC.

The V gene is TRBV11-3, the J gene TRBJ2-1, with 8 bases lining up with TRBD1. Germline V gives CDR1 SGHNT, CDR2 YENEEA. The CDR3 loop spans 15 amino acids. The V gene end was trimmed by 2 bases and the J gene end by 8 bases; junction bases not matched to a gene: 8. Written as DNA, the CDR3 is TGTGCCAGCAGCTTATCGCCGCAGGGGGCGTATGAGCAGTTCTTC. Amino acids: CASSLSPQGAYEQFF.

This rearrangement joins TRBV27 to TRBJ2-2; perhaps TRBD1 as D (5 bases). The CDR3 is 15 residues long. The V and J ends lost 6 bases and 7 bases respectively, with 18 bases between them. Germline V gives CDR1 MNHEY, CDR2 SMNVEV (reference sequence). This CDR3 reads CASSTSGRVVGELFF. The CDR3 bases are TGTGCCAGCAGCACTTCGGGCAGGGTGGTCGGGGAGCTGTTTTTT.

The chain employs TRBV27 and TRBJ2-7, with D possibly being TRBD2 (6 bases). This CDR3 has 13 residues. Trimming left V 3 bases short and J 5 bases short, with 11 bases between. Germline values: CDR1 MNHEY, CDR2 SMNVEV (reference sequence). The CDR3: CASSFLASDEQYF. The CDR3 nucleotides read TGTGCCAGCAGTTTCCTGGCTAGCGACGAGCAGTACTTC.

The rearrangement uses TRBV28 and TRBJ2-7, with unresolved D. CDR3 length: 15 residues. Trimming removed 6 bases at V and 4 bases at J, with 19 bases between. The V gene's germline CDR1 is MDHEN and CDR2 SYDVKM. CDR3 in DNA: TGTGCCAGCAGCAACCCGGGCACCAAACCATACGAGCAGTACTTC. It yields the protein CASSNPGTKPYEQYF.

The J gene is TRBJ2-7, the V gene TRBV14; D may be TRBD1 (6 bases). This CDR3 is built from 14 residues. The germline CDR1 and CDR2 sequences are SGHDN and FVKESK. With 3 bases removed from V and 6 bases from J, the gap between germline ends came to 15 bases. The CDR3 DNA reads as TGTGCCAGCAGCCAGTATCCAGGGGAATTCGAGCAGTACTTC. Translating gives CASSQYPGEFEQYF.

Note on this clonotype: This sequence may be a read error, since a much larger clone differs from it by one base. V is TRBV7-8 and J is TRBJ2-5, with 9 nucleotides matching TRBD2. This CDR3 contains 15 residues. In germline, CDR1 is SGHVS, CDR2 FQNEAQ. As DNA, the CDR3 is TGTGCCAGCAGCTTATACAGCGGGGGGCAAGAGACCCGGTACTTC. This gives the protein CASSLYSGGQETRYF.

J is TRBJ2-1 and V is TRBV5-4, with 14 bases that match TRBD2. The germline V gene encodes CDR1 SGHNT and CDR2 YYREEE (reference sequence). Trimming took 4 bases from V and 3 from J; bases not matched to a gene: 12. The CDR3 is 19 residues long. Here the CDR3 reads CASSPSGTSGGRDYNEQFF. The CDR3 nucleotides read TGTGCCAGCAGCCCCTCCGGGACTAGCGGGGGCCGAGACTACAATGAGCAGTTCTTC.

This clonotype was counted many times. The chain employs TRBV25-1 and TRBJ2-7; TRBD1 or TRBD2 may be the D gene (6 bases each). V lost 10 bases to trimming and J lost 2 bases, with 12 bases between them. The CDR3 has 12 residues. Germline V CDR1 and CDR2: MGHDK, SYGVNS. Here the CDR3 reads CATGGGPYEQYF. The DNA of the CDR3 is TGTGCCACCGGAGGGGGACCCTACGAGCAGTACTTC.

This sequence joins TRBV27 and TRBJ2-1; the match to TRBD2 covers 7 bases. The end of the DNA fits TRBJ2-7 better, so the J call may be wrong. The CDR3 has 16 residues. Germline values: CDR1 MNHEY, CDR2 SMNVEV (reference sequence). In DNA form, the CDR3 reads TGTGCCAGCAGCTACGATCCTAGCGGATCTACCTACGAGCAGTACTTC. This translates into CASSYDPSGSTYEQYF.

This sequence joins TRBV4-2 and TRBJ2-5, with D perhaps matching TRBD1 or TRBD2 (5 bases each). The J call is doubtful: the DNA matches TRBJ2-1 better. The germline CDR1 and CDR2 sequences are LGHNA and YNFKEQ. The CDR3 length is 16 residues. The CDR3 region is CASSQVSGTEYNEQFF. Here the CDR3 DNA reads TGTGCCAGCAGCCAAGTCTCCGGGACGGAATACAATGAGCAGTTCTTC.

Of note for this clonotype: A much bigger clone sits one base away, suggesting this may be a read error. The rearrangement links TRBV11-2 to TRBJ2-7, with 9 bases aligning to TRBD2. CDR3 size: 16 residues. The germline V gene has CDR1 SGHAT and CDR2 FQNNGV. The CDR3: CTSSLDPSSGVYEQYF. Written as DNA, the CDR3 is TGTACCAGCAGCTTAGACCCCTCTAGCGGGGTCTACGAGCAGTACTTC.

This clonotype has more than one count but fewer than ten. The V call is TRBV6-5, the J call TRBJ2-1; 8 nucleotides match TRBD2. The V segment lost 2 bases and the J segment 2 bases; nucleotides outside the gene matches: 5. Germline loops: CDR1 MNHEY, CDR2 SVGAGI. This CDR3 has 16 residues. In DNA, the CDR3 is TGTGCCAGCAGTTACCACCGGGAGGGGGCCTACAATGAGCAGTTCTTC. Encoded protein: CASSYHREGAYNEQFF.

This clonotype was found a few times. The rearrangement joins TRBV25-1 to TRBJ2-1, with D tentatively TRBD2 (7 bases). Per germline, CDR1 MGHDK and CDR2 SYGVNS. This CDR3 spans 15 amino acids. With 5 bases removed from V and 2 bases from J, the gap between germline ends came to 13 bases. As DNA, the CDR3 is TGTGCCAGCAGTCAGAGGGGGGGCGCCTACAATGAGCAGTTCTTC. Its translation: CASSQRGGAYNEQFF. Full variable domain (missing parts from reference TRBV25-1 and TRBJ2-1): EADIYQTPRYLVIGTGKKITLECSQTMGHDKMYWYQQDPGMELHLIHYSYGVNSTEKGDLSSESTVSRIRTEHFPLTLESARPSHTSQYLCASSQRGGAYNEQFFGPGTRLTVL.

This clonotype has only a few counts. This chain joins TRBV29-1 and TRBJ2-5; 10 positions agree with TRBD2. After removal of 6 bases from V and 7 bases from J, the junction contained 14 bases not matched to a gene. Germline lookup yields CDR1 SQVTM and CDR2 ANQGSEA. The CDR3 extends over 15 amino acids. The CDR3 here is CSVRVTSGKGGTQYF. In DNA form, the CDR3 reads TGCAGCGTGAGGGTTACTAGCGGGAAGGGAGGGACCCAGTACTTC.

The chain is built from TRBV28 and TRBJ2-2; 7 positions agree with TRBD1. The CDR3 has 15 residues. J gave up 8 bases and V 11 bases, and 17 bases lay outside the gene matches. Germline V lookup: CDR1 MDHEN, CDR2 SYDVKM. CDR3 residues: CAAQPGQRGVGELFF. CDR3 bases: TGTGCCGCACAACCGGGACAGAGGGGAGTTGGGGAGCTGTTTTTT.

As DNA, the CDR3 is TGCAGTGCTAGAGAGGGTCCAGCTTTCGGCGAGCAGTACTTC. Protein sequence: CSAREGPAFGEQYF. The chain joins TRBV20-1 to TRBJ2-7; D remains unclear. Per the germline V gene, CDR1 is DFQATT and CDR2 is SNEGSKA (reference sequence). This CDR3 has 14 residues. With 0 bases removed from V and 6 bases from J, the gap between germline ends came to 15 bases.

This clonotype was observed a handful of times. The chain links TRBV7-3 to TRBJ2-1; TRBD2 agrees at 12 bases. The ends lost 5 bases at V and 8 bases at J; junction bases unmatched: 7. Germline lookup yields CDR1 SGHTA and CDR2 FQGTGA. This CDR3 has 15 residues. CDR3 loop: CASSLLAGGPHEQFF. For the CDR3, the DNA is TGTGCCAGCAGCCTCCTAGCGGGAGGGCCACATGAGCAGTTCTTC.

The V gene is TRBV28, the J gene TRBJ2-1; 9 bases fit TRBD2. Germline values: CDR1 MDHEN, CDR2 SYDVKM. The length of the CDR3 is 14 residues. Losses at the gene ends were 10 bases for V and 6 bases for J; bases not matched to a gene: 10. CDR3 in DNA: TGTGCCATCGGGGGCGGGAGGGCCACCAATGAGCAGTTCTTC. Translation gives CAIGGGRATNEQFF.

The sample holds a few counts of this clonotype. The rearrangement links TRBV18 to TRBJ2-7; D unclear. Germline-derived CDR1 and CDR2 are KGHSH and LQKENI. The CDR3 has 13 amino acids. Trimming left V 0 bases short and J 5 bases short, with 8 bases between. This CDR3 is CASSPPGGDEQYF. The CDR3 bases are TGTGCCAGCTCACCACCGGGTGGGGACGAGCAGTACTTC. Drawing the rest from reference TRBV18 and TRBJ2-7, the complete variable domain is NAGVMQNPRHLVRRRGQEARLRCSPMKGHSHVYWYRQLPEEGLKFMVYLQKENIIDESGMPKERFSAEFPKEGPSILRIQQVVRGDSAAYFCASSPPGGDEQYFGPGTRLTVT.

The chain carries TRBV27 and TRBJ1-5; the D is unclear. Germline V gene sequence: CDR1 MNHEY, CDR2 SMNVEV (reference sequence). The CDR3 loop spans 14 amino acids. Trimming stripped 6 bases from V and 3 bases from J, with 12 bases between. The CDR3 bases are TGTGCCAGCAGGGGGAGGGCTGACAATCAGCCCCAGCATTTT. Translated: CASRGRADNQPQHF.

A few counts support this clonotype. The CDR3 coding sequence is TGTGCCAGCAGTTATGGGACTAGCGGTAGACTCGATGAGCAGTTCTTC. It specifies CASSYGTSGRLDEQFF. The V call is TRBV6-2 or TRBV6-3, the J call TRBJ2-1; 11 nucleotides match TRBD2. V dropped 3 bases and J dropped 8; count of bases not matched to a gene: 9. The CDR3 is made up of 16 amino acids. CDR1 MNHEY and CDR2 SVGEGT come from the germline V gene.

This sequence joins TRBV20-1 and TRBJ2-3; a possible D gene is TRBD2 (6 bases). This CDR3 has 15 residues. Germline V gene lookup returns CDR1 DFQATT and CDR2 SNEGSKA (reference sequence). Trimming shortened V by 2 bases and J by 0 bases, and 12 bases separated the two germline ends. Here the CDR3 DNA reads TGCAGTGCTAGACCACGGGGACTGAGCACAGATACGCAGTATTTT. This codes for CSARPRGLSTDTQYF.

The chain combines TRBV30 with TRBJ2-4; 9 nucleotides agree with TRBD2. Trimming cost V 5 bases and J 8 bases; bases outside gene matches: 4. The length of the CDR3 is 12 residues. Germline CDR1 and CDR2: GTSNPN and SVGIG (reference sequence). CDR3 DNA sequence: TGTGCCTGGCGCGGGGGGGCGGACATTCAGTACTTC. Translated, it gives CAWRGGADIQYF.

The sample holds a few counts of this clonotype. V usage is TRBV27 and J usage is TRBJ1-5; a weak D match, TRBD1 (5 bases). Germline V gives CDR1 MNHEY, CDR2 SMNVEV (reference sequence). The V end lost 6 bases, the J end lost 11 bases, and 23 bases lay between the germline ends. CDR3 length: 15 amino acids. This chain's CDR3 is CASRPNGTPWESQHF. The DNA for the CDR3 is TGTGCCAGCAGACCCAACGGGACGCCCTGGGAGTCCCAGCATTTT.

This clonotype was observed a handful of times. The genes are TRBV28 and TRBJ1-2, with no clear D. V was pared by 7 bases and J by 6 bases, with 21 bases between. The germline V gene has CDR1 MDHEN and CDR2 SYDVKM. This CDR3 comprises 15 residues. CDR3 loop: CASTTDSGFFDGYTF. The CDR3 bases are TGTGCCAGCACGACGGACTCGGGGTTTTTCGATGGCTACACCTTC.

In its sample, this clonotype was seen a few times. V gene TRBV7-2 combines with J gene TRBJ2-5; D not resolved. Per germline, CDR1 SGHTA and CDR2 FQGNSA. Trimming cost V 3 bases and J 5 bases, with 13 bases left between them. There are 14 residues in the CDR3. Here the CDR3 DNA reads TGTGCCAGCAGCTTCGGAACTCCGGTGGAGACCCAGTACTTC. It is translated as CASSFGTPVETQYF.